Sequencing of this TCR beta chain was carried out in a study of blood T cell repertoires in COVID-19. Libraries were prepared by immunoSEQ multiplex PCR; TCRdb keeps only in-frame clonotypes and omits some of them. The table has fewer than 250,000 clones, 92% seen once. Trimming took 2 bases from V and 8 from J; bases not matched to a gene: 7. Per the germline V gene, CDR1 is SGHRS and CDR2 is YFSETQ. The CDR3 consists of 14 residues. The chain uses TRBV5-1 and TRBJ2-1; 7 nucleotides match TRBD2. Sequencing was performed on peripheral blood. This receptor was obtained from a man in his thirties or forties with COVID-19, enrolled during active disease. CDR3 amino acids: CASSLAGWGDEQFF. CDR3 nucleotide sequence: TGCGCCAGCAGCTTAGCGGGGTGGGGCGATGAGCAGTTCTTC.